These T cell receptor beta chains were read from a single sample in a study of cytomegalovirus exposure and HLA in healthy donors. Libraries were prepared by immunoSEQ multiplex PCR; TCRdb keeps only in-frame clonotypes and omits some of them. The sample contains some 44,000 clones, 92% of which appear only once. The sequencing sample was made of PBMCs. These receptors were obtained from a young man in good health and CMV-seronegative. Both conserved end residues are part of each CDR3. Fields, in order: V gene, CDR3 protein.

TRBV19 | CASSIWTGGGQPQHF
TRBV27 | CASSNPDRHPYEQYF
TRBV11-2 | CASSLEGQSPYYEQYF
TRBV5-5 | CASSLEVGQFSGNTIYF
TRBV18 | CASSPPSEETQYF
TRBV7-8 | CASSSPSPGSYNEQFF
TRBV7-2 | CASSPLGGRGPSEQYF
TRBV6-4 | CASSDSGDTGELFF
TRBV29-1 | CSVGGSIYGYTF
TRBV27 | CASSLSKYGYEQYF
TRBV5-1 | CASSLDRDYGYTF
TRBV7-2 | CASSLTENTEAFF
TRBV6-5 | CASSLGTGPYNEQFF
TRBV28 | CASSLAGTGAHEQYF
TRBV13 | CASSLDGQGYGYTF
TRBV13 | CASSLGSEAGSKNIQYF
TRBV18 | CASSSEEETQYF
TRBV5-4 | CASSTGQGLLDTEAFF
TRBV6-5 | CASLTEYSYEQYF
TRBV27 | CASSRSGGPTYNEQFF
TRBV5-6 | CATGTGGNYGYTF
TRBV4-3 | CASSQDILAGGFTDTQYF
TRBV6-1 | CASSEAWDREGFGQYF
TRBV5-1 | CASSYLSGVGETQYF
TRBV9 | CASSPYRDRVNIQYF
TRBV6-6 | CASIGGGTKTEAFF
TRBV11-3 | CASSLLRSGTGELFF
TRBV15 | CATSTNPPGQLNEKLFF
TRBV7-8 | CASSFWAEEAFF
TRBV7-8 | CASSFRLAGESGANVLTF
TRBV4-3 | CASSRDRDEKLFF
TRBV5-4 | CASSLRLAGAGTDTQYF
TRBV5-1 | CASSRDRISSYEQYF
TRBV6-6 | CASSPPSGDTGELFF
TRBV27 | CASSRNQGEDTGELFF
TRBV19 | CASSITVTNSALHF
TRBV6-5 | CASSYSTGAGNTIYF
TRBV27 | CASSLAPRTYEQYF